The 27 T cell receptor beta chains presented below share a single source sample, sequenced in a study of T cells in localized non-small cell lung cancer. Method: immunoSEQ multiplex PCR; TCRdb's copy keeps in-frame clones and lacks some. The table lists around 3,000 clones, about 35% of them singletons, with roughly 14% in the top ten. This sample comprised lung tumor tissue, obtained before any cancer treatment. The receptors shown here come from a man aged 35 to 69 with stage II lung adenocarcinoma.

Sample share makes this clone large. J is TRBJ2-7 and V is TRBV19; 11 bases match TRBD2. CDR3 size: 14 residues. Germline V gene lookup returns CDR1 LNHDA and CDR2 SQIVND (reference sequence). After removal of 6 bases from V and 5 bases from J, the junction contained 6 bases not matched to a gene. The CDR3 DNA reads TGTGCCAGTAGCCTAGGGACTAGCGGACACGAGCAGTACTTC. It encodes CASSLGTSGHEQYF.

V gene TRBV18 combines with J gene TRBJ2-3; TRBD2 aligns across 9 bases. J gave up 3 bases and V 2 bases, and 3 bases lay outside the gene matches. The germline CDR1 and CDR2 sequences are KGHSH and LQKENI. The CDR3 runs to 15 residues. CDR3 residues: CASSPTLAGTDTQYF. The DNA for the CDR3 is TGTGCCAGCTCACCAACTCTAGCGGGGACAGATACGCAGTATTTT. Based on the CDR3 plus reference TRBV18 and TRBJ2-3, the full variable domain is NAGVMQNPRHLVRRRGQEARLRCSPMKGHSHVYWYRQLPEEGLKFMVYLQKENIIDESGMPKERFSAEFPKEGPSILRIQQVVRGDSAAYFCASSPTLAGTDTQYFGPGTRLTVL.

The chain has TRBV25-1 and TRBJ1-2; D is possibly TRBD1 (6 bases). Trimming took 3 bases from V and 4 from J, leaving 6 bases between them. In germline, CDR1 is MGHDK, CDR2 SYGVNS. The CDR3 contains 12 residues. CDR3 sequence: CASSDRGYGYTF. CDR3 nucleotide sequence: TGTGCCAGCAGTGACAGGGGCTATGGCTACACCTTC.

This clone is hyperexpanded by share. The V and J genes are TRBV6-8 and TRBJ1-2; D perhaps matches TRBD1 (6 bases). The CDR3 length is 14 residues. V was shortened by 4 bases and J by 8 bases, with 17 bases between the two germline ends. Germline V lookup: CDR1 MNHGY, CDR2 SAAAGT. CDR3 sequence (DNA): TGTGCCAGCAGTTTTGCCGGGACATCGAAAGGCTACACCTTC. Translating it yields CASSFAGTSKGYTF.

The chain carries TRBV19 and TRBJ1-1, with D uncertain. Germline V gene lookup returns CDR1 LNHDA and CDR2 SQIVND (reference sequence). The V end lost 6 bases, the J end lost 0 bases, and 8 bases lay between the germline ends. This CDR3 has 13 residues. CDR3 region: CASSPRLNTEAFF. CDR3 in DNA: TGTGCCAGTAGCCCAAGGCTGAACACTGAAGCTTTCTTT.

In its sample, this clone ranks as medium-sized. This chain joins TRBV11-3 and TRBJ1-1; the D gene is possibly TRBD1 (5 bases). This CDR3 contains 14 residues. Trimming took 2 bases from V and 1 from J, leaving 8 bases between them. Looked up from germline, CDR1 is SGHNT and CDR2 is YENEEA. The CDR3 DNA sequence: TGTGCCAGCAGCTTATCAGGGCGGAACACTGAAGCTTTCTTT. Encoded protein: CASSLSGRNTEAFF.

The CDR3 protein is CASSVGRGSGNIQYF. The CDR3 nucleotides are TGTGCCAGCAGCGTAGGTCGGGGTTCAGGGAACATTCAGTACTTC. The chain combines TRBV9 with TRBJ2-4, with D possibly called TRBD1 or TRBD2 (5 bases each). V gave up 0 bases and J gave up 7 bases, with 14 bases separating them. Germline lookup yields CDR1 SGDLS and CDR2 YYNGEE. There are 15 residues in the CDR3. The full variable domain, its missing parts supplied by reference TRBV9 and TRBJ2-4, is DSGVTQTPKHLITATGQRVTLRCSPRSGDLSVYWYQQSLDQGLQFLIQYYNGEERAKGNILERFSAQQFPDLHSELNLSSLELGDSALYFCASSVGRGSGNIQYFGAGTRLSVL.

The V call is TRBV14, the J call TRBJ2-3; D is possibly TRBD2 (6 bases). V was trimmed by 1 base and J by 4 bases, leaving 6 bases between them. CDR3 length: 13 residues. Germline V gene data show CDR1 as SGHDN and CDR2 as FVKESK. The CDR3 nucleotides are TGTGCCAGCAGCCAAGGGGAGGCAGATACGCAGTATTTT. Amino acid sequence: CASSQGEADTQYF.

The rearrangement links TRBV10-2 to TRBJ2-2; 7 bases map to TRBD2. Germline-derived CDR1 and CDR2 are WSHSY and SAAADI. With V trimmed by 7 bases and J by 2 bases, 7 bases remained unmatched. The CDR3 is made up of 15 amino acids. DNA of the CDR3: TGCGCCAGCAATGGTCTAGCGGCCAACACCGGGGAGCTGTTTTTT. As protein: CASNGLAANTGELFF.

V usage is TRBV6-8 and J usage is TRBJ2-5; possibly TRBD2 for D (7 bases). The CDR3 runs to 12 residues. CDR1 is MNHGY, CDR2 SAAAGT, per germline. The V end lost 4 bases, the J end lost 13 bases, and 16 bases lay between the germline ends. In DNA, the CDR3 is TGTGCCAGCAGTTCGGGGGGCCCTCGACGGTACTTC. The encoded protein is CASSSGGPRRYF.

This chain uses TRBV7-5 with TRBJ2-1. TRBV7-5 is flagged as a pseudogene. CDR3 length equals 14 residues. The CDR3 coding sequence is TGTGCCAGCAGCTTAGACCCACTTTGGGATGAGCAGTTCTTC. This sequence encodes CASSLDPLWDEQFF.

The V gene is TRBV14, the J gene TRBJ1-3; D perhaps matches TRBD1 (6 bases). Germline CDR1 is SGHDN and CDR2 is FVKESK. Trimming shortened V by 3 bases and J by 0 bases, and 12 bases separated the two germline ends. This CDR3 has 16 amino acids. For the CDR3, the DNA is TGTGCCAGCAGCCAGGCCAGGGGACGCTCTGGAAACACCATATATTTT. This sequence encodes CASSQARGRSGNTIYF. The complete variable domain, with remaining parts taken from reference TRBV14 and TRBJ1-3, reads EAGVTQFPSHSVIEKGQTVTLRCDPISGHDNLYWYRRVMGKEIKFLLHFVKESKQDESGMPNNRFLAERTGGTYSTLKVQPAELEDSGVYFCASSQARGRSGNTIYFGEGSWLTVV.

The V and J genes are TRBV30 and TRBJ1-4; 9 bases line up with TRBD1. Per the germline V gene, CDR1 is GTSNPN and CDR2 is SVGIG (reference sequence). This CDR3 is 15 amino acids long. The ends lost 0 bases at V and 8 bases at J; junction bases unmatched: 7. The CDR3 loop reads CAWSVAGQGIEKLFF. The CDR3 DNA reads TGTGCCTGGAGTGTAGCGGGACAGGGTATCGAAAAACTGTTTTTT.

This chain uses TRBV19 with TRBJ1-2; D is ambiguous. Germline loops: CDR1 LNHDA, CDR2 SQIVND (reference sequence). This CDR3 has 14 residues. The V end lost 7 bases, the J end lost 4 bases, and 16 bases lay between the germline ends. The CDR3 region has the DNA TGTGCCAGTATTCAGAATGACGGAGCCTATGGCTACACCTTC. Protein product: CASIQNDGAYGYTF.

This clone was counted between two and nine times. V is TRBV6-8 and J is TRBJ1-2; weak D call: TRBD1 (6 bases). The germline V and J ends were trimmed by 10 bases and 1 base, with 16 bases remaining between them. The CDR3 length is 14 residues. CDR1 is MNHGY and CDR2 is SAAAGT in the germline V gene. The CDR3 loop is CATRETGHNYGYTF. As DNA, the CDR3 is TGTGCCACCCGTGAGACAGGCCATAACTATGGCTACACCTTC.

This chain uses TRBV6-1 with TRBJ1-2, with D uncertain. The CDR3 length is 12 residues. Per germline, CDR1 MNHNS and CDR2 SASEGT. Trimming pared 1 base from V and 4 bases from J, leaving 4 bases between. The CDR3 region is CASSEGSYGYTF. The CDR3 bases are TGTGCCAGCAGTGAAGGGTCCTATGGCTACACCTTC.

V usage is TRBV10-2 and J usage is TRBJ1-2; D remains unclear. This CDR3 has 14 residues. Germline CDR1 is WSHSY and CDR2 is SAAADI. V dropped 10 bases and J dropped 2 bases, with 17 bases sitting between them. CDR3 protein: CATITRYSNYGYTF. The CDR3 region has the DNA TGCGCCACAATTACCCGTTATAGCAACTATGGCTACACCTTC.

This clone has more than one count but fewer than ten. V and J are TRBV6-8 and TRBJ2-1; 7 bases line up with TRBD1. V trimming: 10 bases; J trimming: 0 bases; junction bases outside the gene matches: 3. The CDR3 is 13 amino acids. Germline V lookup: CDR1 MNHGY, CDR2 SAAAGT. CDR3 in amino acids: CAIGQVSYNEQFF. The CDR3 DNA reads TGTGCCATCGGACAGGTCTCCTACAATGAGCAGTTCTTC.

The chain recombines TRBV28 with TRBJ1-1; no clear D. From germline, CDR1 is MDHEN and CDR2 SYDVKM. V was clipped by 3 bases and J by 1 base, with 9 bases between them. This CDR3 region has 14 residues. The CDR3 bases are TGTGCCAGCAGTTTTTCGGGAGAGAACACTGAAGCTTTCTTT. Translation: CASSFSGENTEAFF. The full variable domain, its missing parts supplied by reference TRBV28 and TRBJ1-1, is DVKVTQSSRYLVKRTGEKVFLECVQDMDHENMFWYRQDPGLGLRLIYFSYDVKMKEKGDIPEGYSVSREKKERFSLILESASTNQTSMYLCASSFSGENTEAFFGQGTRLTVV.

This clone was observed once. V and J are TRBV5-1 and TRBJ2-7; either TRBD1 or TRBD2 may fit D (6 bases each). CDR3 length equals 14 residues. V was pared by 5 bases and J by 4 bases, with 16 bases between. Germline CDR1 SGHRS, CDR2 YFSETQ. The CDR3 DNA follows: TGCGCCAGCAGGGGATCTCTAGGGGGGTACGAGCAGTACTTC. Its translation is CASRGSLGGYEQYF.

The chain joins TRBV6-7 to TRBJ2-7; 8 bases line up with TRBD2. TRBV6-7 is recorded as an ORF, its role being uncertain. The CDR3 is 16 residues long. J lost 5 bases, V lost 6 bases, and 15 bases had no gene match. CDR3 coding DNA: TGTGCCAGCAGCCCCAAGCGACGAGCGGGGGTTGACGAGCAGTACTTC. Translated, it gives CASSPKRRAGVDEQYF.

There are a few counts of this clone. This chain uses TRBV9 with TRBJ1-1; D perhaps matches TRBD1 (5 bases). The CDR3 spans 14 residues. The V gene lost 0 bases and the J gene lost 10 bases, with 16 bases spanning the gap. Germline V gene data show CDR1 as SGDLS and CDR2 as YYNGEE. CDR3 nucleotides: TGTGCCAGCAGCGTAGAGGAAGGGGAGGGTCCAGCTTTCTTT. Protein: CASSVEEGEGPAFF.

This clone was counted between two and nine times. The chain has TRBV7-7 and TRBJ1-4; no definite D call. The V end lost 3 bases, the J end lost 4 bases, and 9 bases lay between the germline ends. The CDR3 has 14 amino acids. The germline V gene has CDR1 SSHAT and CDR2 FNYEAQ (reference sequence). The CDR3 coding sequence is TGTGCCAGCAGCTTGGGTAATCTTAATGAAAAACTGTTTTTT. Translated, it gives CASSLGNLNEKLFF.

This clone was picked up a small number of times. The V gene is TRBV25-1, the J gene TRBJ1-1, with 7 positions matching TRBD1. V dropped 6 bases and J dropped 1; count of bases not matched to a gene: 8. The CDR3 has 15 amino acids. The germline gives CDR1 MGHDK, CDR2 SYGVNS. The chain's CDR3 is CASSRTGTANTEAFF. The DNA of the CDR3 is TGTGCCAGCAGCAGAACCGGGACAGCGAACACTGAAGCTTTCTTT.

This clone is judged medium-sized (0.01 to 0.1%). This rearrangement joins TRBV23-1 to TRBJ2-1; TRBD2 aligns across 8 bases. TRBV23-1 is placed among ORFs of uncertain function. This CDR3 spans 16 amino acids. Unmatched junction bases numbered 11, after V lost 6 bases and J lost 4 bases. The CDR3 reads CASSQDATSEYNEQFF. DNA of the CDR3: TGCGCCAGCAGCCAAGATGCGACTAGCGAGTACAATGAGCAGTTCTTC.

This clone has just a few counts. The rearrangement joins TRBV14 to TRBJ2-5; 7 bases align to TRBD1. This CDR3 is built from 13 residues. The J segment lost 2 bases and the V segment lost 5 bases, leaving 2 bases of the junction unmatched. CDR1 is SGHDN, CDR2 FVKESK, per germline. The CDR3 sequence: CASSSRGQETQYF. The CDR3 region has the DNA TGTGCCAGCAGCAGCAGGGGGCAAGAGACCCAGTACTTC.

This clone was found a few times. V and J are TRBV19 and TRBJ2-5; D is unresolved. CDR1 is LNHDA, CDR2 SQIVND, per germline (reference sequence). V was clipped by 7 bases and J by 3 bases, with 12 bases between them. The CDR3 runs to 13 residues. CDR3 sequence (DNA): TGTGCCAGTAATATGAACATCGAAGAGACCCAGTACTTC. It specifies CASNMNIEETQYF.